The 18 T cell receptor beta chains reported below all come from one sample, sequenced in a study of blood T cell repertoires in COVID-19. The assay was immunoSEQ multiplex PCR, and TCRdb's table has in-frame clones only and misses some. There are fewer than 200,000 clones in the sample; over 70% occur only once, and roughly 19% lies in the top ten. The sequencing sample was made of peripheral blood. Receptors originate from a woman aged 70 to 79 who had recovered from COVID-19.

The genes are TRBV9 and TRBJ1-1; 8 bases fit TRBD1. The CDR3 consists of 14 residues. CDR1 is SGDLS and CDR2 is YYNGEE in the germline V gene. V lost 6 bases to trimming and J lost 1 base; unmatched junction nucleotides: 5. The CDR3 DNA follows: TGTGCCAGCACCCGGACAGGGACGAACACTGAAGCTTTCTTT. This sequence encodes CASTRTGTNTEAFF.

The chain carries TRBV20-1 and TRBJ1-2; D unclear. Germline loops: CDR1 DFQATT, CDR2 SNEGSKA (reference sequence). This CDR3 spans 11 amino acids. Trimming left V 8 bases short and J 2 bases short, with 9 bases between. CDR3 amino acids: CSPLSNYGYTF. CDR3 nucleotides: TGCAGTCCACTGAGCAACTATGGCTACACCTTC.

This chain uses TRBV11-2 with TRBJ2-2, with 7 nucleotides matching TRBD1. The germline CDR1 and CDR2 sequences are SGHAT and FQNNGV. This CDR3 has 15 amino acids. V dropped 1 base and J dropped 6; count of bases not matched to a gene: 5. DNA of the CDR3: TGTGCCAGCAGCTTAGCCCAGGGGGTCCCCGGGGAGCTGTTTTTT. Its protein product is CASSLAQGVPGELFF. The whole variable domain, filled in from reference TRBV11-2 and TRBJ2-2, reads EAGVAQSPRYKIIEKRQSVAFWCNPISGHATLYWYQQILGQGPKLLIQFQNNGVVDDSQLPKDRFSAERLKGVDSTLKIQPAKLEDSAVYLCASSLAQGVPGELFFGEGSRLTVL.

This clone turned up a few times. The chain employs TRBV5-1 and TRBJ1-5; D gene uncertain. Deletions cut 4 bases from V and 2 bases from J, with 13 bases between. The CDR3 totals 15 residues. Per germline, CDR1 SGHRS and CDR2 YFSETQ. CDR3 in amino acids: CASSVDPGGNQPQHF. Here the CDR3 DNA reads TGCGCCAGCAGCGTGGACCCCGGGGGCAATCAGCCCCAGCATTTT.

The chain combines TRBV6-4 with TRBJ1-5, with 7 positions matching TRBD1. This CDR3 has 13 residues. J gave up 5 bases and V 6 bases, and 4 bases lay outside the gene matches. CDR1 is MRHNA, CDR2 SNTAGT, per germline. CDR3 amino acids: CASSGDRDQPQHF. The CDR3 DNA reads TGTGCCAGCAGCGGTGACAGGGATCAGCCCCAGCATTTT.

The J gene is TRBJ2-2, the V gene TRBV24-1; D possibly corresponds to TRBD1 (5 bases). The CDR3 covers 15 residues. Trimming pared 4 bases from V and 6 bases from J, leaving 14 bases between. Germline assignment: CDR1 KGHDR and CDR2 SFDVKD. The CDR3 DNA sequence: TGTGCCACCAGTGACCCCGGACACCAGCCCGGGGAGCTGTTTTTT. Translated: CATSDPGHQPGELFF.

This chain links TRBV10-3 with TRBJ1-2, with D hard to call. The germline CDR1 and CDR2 sequences are ENHRY and SYGVKD. V lost 5 bases and J lost 6, with 16 bases in between. The CDR3 contains 14 residues. CDR3 residues: CAISQRTTSHGYTF. The CDR3 DNA sequence: TGTGCCATCAGTCAAAGGACTACCTCCCATGGCTACACCTTC.

The chain recombines TRBV6-5 with TRBJ2-3; D call uncertain. Germline CDR1 and CDR2: MNHEY and SVGAGI. The CDR3 extends over 11 amino acids. V lost 6 bases and J lost 4, with 5 bases in between. The CDR3: CASSLPDTQYF. Written as DNA, the CDR3 is TGTGCCAGCAGCCTCCCAGATACGCAGTATTTT.

This chain connects TRBV28 to TRBJ2-7, with D tentatively TRBD2 (5 bases). V lost 6 bases to trimming and J lost 0 bases, with 15 bases between them. The CDR3 is made up of 15 amino acids. The V gene's germline CDR1 is MDHEN and CDR2 SYDVKM. The CDR3 loop reads CASSPYGGTSYEQYF. CDR3 coding DNA: TGTGCCAGCAGCCCGTACGGAGGAACCTCCTACGAGCAGTACTTC. Together with reference TRBV28 and TRBJ2-7, the CDR3 gives the full variable domain: DVKVTQSSRYLVKRTGEKVFLECVQDMDHENMFWYRQDPGLGLRLIYFSYDVKMKEKGDIPEGYSVSREKKERFSLILESASTNQTSMYLCASSPYGGTSYEQYFGPGTRLTVT.

CDR3 sequence (DNA): TGCGCCAGCAGTGACCCGGGTGCGGCCCAGTACTTC. Protein: CASSDPGAAQYF. The V gene is TRBV10-2, the J gene TRBJ2-5; D gene ambiguous. Per germline, CDR1 WSHSY and CDR2 SAAADI. Trimming removed 3 bases from V and 9 bases from J, with 11 bases in between. The CDR3 has 12 residues.

This chain links TRBV5-1 with TRBJ2-5, with D possibly being TRBD1 (7 bases). Trimming removed 6 bases from V and 10 bases from J, with 31 bases in between. The CDR3 contains 17 residues. Per germline, CDR1 SGHRS and CDR2 YFSETQ. The CDR3 DNA reads TGCGCCAGCACAGACAGGGCGACTAGTTGGGCTGTTGGTGGCCAGTACTTC. It codes for CASTDRATSWAVGGQYF.

The genes are TRBV10-3 and TRBJ1-1; 7 bases map to TRBD1. The CDR3 sequence is 14 residues long. Germline trimming cut 6 bases from V and 0 bases from J; bases unmatched to any gene: 4. Germline values: CDR1 ENHRY, CDR2 SYGVKD. This CDR3 reads CAIRATGLNTEAFF. CDR3 DNA sequence: TGTGCCATCAGGGCGACAGGGTTGAACACTGAAGCTTTCTTT.

The chain has TRBV29-1 and TRBJ2-1, with 7 nucleotides matching TRBD2. The CDR3 is made up of 14 amino acids. V lost 6 bases, J lost 0 bases, and 5 bases stayed unmatched. Germline V gives CDR1 SQVTM, CDR2 ANQGSEA. In DNA, the CDR3 is TGCAGCGTCACCCTAGCGGTCTCCTACAATGAGCAGTTCTTC. Translation gives CSVTLAVSYNEQFF.

This clone has more than one count but fewer than ten. V and J are TRBV3-1 (or the pseudogene TRBV3-2) and TRBJ1-2; TRBD1 aligns across 9 bases. Trimming cost V 4 bases and J 8 bases; bases outside gene matches: 20. Germline lookup yields CDR1 LGHDT and CDR2 YNNKEL (reference sequence). This CDR3 has 18 residues. The CDR3 sequence is CASSLRGGAPGQGLGYTF. For the CDR3, the DNA is TGTGCCAGCAGCCTACGGGGTGGAGCCCCGGGACAGGGTTTGGGCTACACCTTC.

This chain connects TRBV7-9 to TRBJ2-6; TRBD2 is a possible D gene (6 bases). Germline values: CDR1 SEHNR, CDR2 FQNEAQ (reference sequence). CDR3 length: 17 amino acids. Trimming cost V 2 bases and J 4 bases, with 15 bases left between them. The CDR3, as DNA: TGTGCCAGCAGCTTATCGGGGGTATCGGCGGGGGCCAACGTCCTGACTTTC. Amino acid sequence: CASSLSGVSAGANVLTF.

This chain links TRBV19 with TRBJ2-3; 8 nucleotides align to TRBD1. The length of the CDR3 is 14 residues. Germline V CDR1 and CDR2: LNHDA, SQIVND (reference sequence). J was trimmed by 1 base and V by 5 bases; bases with no gene match: 2. The CDR3 DNA is TGTGCCAGTAGTCAACAGGGGGGCACAGATACGCAGTATTTT. This translates into CASSQQGGTDTQYF.

This sequence joins TRBV13 and TRBJ2-5; 7 positions match TRBD1. The CDR3 totals 15 residues. The J segment lost 4 bases and the V segment lost 5 bases, leaving 10 bases of the junction unmatched. Germline V gene data show CDR1 as PRHDT and CDR2 as FYEKMQ (reference sequence). The CDR3 nucleotides are TGTGCCAGCAGCCCGCAGGGGGTTTTGGGAGAGACCCAGTACTTC. It is translated as CASSPQGVLGETQYF.

The chain employs TRBV2 and TRBJ2-7, with a weak D call TRBD1 (8 bases). The CDR3 consists of 18 residues. V gave up 4 bases and J gave up 0 bases, with 22 bases separating them. CDR1 and CDR2 from the germline V gene are SNHLY and FYNNEI. CDR3 in amino acids: CASSVSWGGDRPSYEQYF. The CDR3 DNA is TGTGCCAGCAGTGTTTCGTGGGGGGGGGACAGGCCCTCCTACGAGCAGTACTTC. The complete variable domain, with remaining parts taken from reference TRBV2 and TRBJ2-7, reads EPEVTQTPSHQVTQMGQEVILRCVPISNHLYFYWYRQILGQKVEFLVSFYNNEISEKSEIFDDQFSVERPDGSNFTLKIRSTKLEDSAMYFCASSVSWGGDRPSYEQYFGPGTRLTVT.